This entry describes one TCR beta chain. The protocol was immunoSEQ multiplex PCR, while the TCRdb copy is restricted to in-frame clones and leaves out a portion. The data contain more than 95,000 clones, approximately 84% of them seen just once; the ten biggest clones take up about an eighth. These data originate in a study of blood T cell repertoires in COVID-19. CDR3 length equals 14 residues. The V and J ends lost 0 bases and 1 base respectively, with 7 bases between them. CDR1 is SGHRS and CDR2 is YFSETQ in the germline V gene. The sample taken for sequencing was peripheral blood. This sequence was found in a human donor in a cohort sampled during active or convalescent COVID-19. The chain combines TRBV5-1 with TRBJ1-1, with a tentative D call TRBD1 (5 bases). In DNA form, the CDR3 reads TGCGCCAGCAGCTTGGGACAGTCGAACACTGAAGCTTTCTTT. Translation gives CASSLGQSNTEAFF.